This T cell receptor beta chain was sequenced for a study of T cell repertoires in cytomegalovirus infection. About the research overall: Recently described HLA-C-restricted plus well-studied HLA-B-restricted CMV epitopes were used. In public TCR beta signatures, there were indications of both CMV infection and matching HLA type. Findings and limits, study-wide: Summed public TCR beta family frequency identified CMV carriers bearing the relevant HLA. HLA-C-restricted CMV clonotypes gave the most frequent clonotype in two of eight donors.

Concerning this clonotype: Its antigen is undetermined.

The germline gives CDR1 WNHNN, CDR2 SYGVQD (reference sequence). The length of the CDR3 is 16 residues. The V gene end was trimmed by 3 bases and the J gene end by 6 bases; junction bases not matched to a gene: 12. TCRdb itself ran the reads through MiXCR, one entry per CDR3 protein. The sample lists approximately 500,000 distinct CDR3 sequences; 30% to 40% were seen once. V and J are TRBV10-1 and TRBJ2-3, with TRBD2 identical over 7 bases. The clonotype comes from a human donor in good health (CMV status not recorded). Some clones in this sample may be carry-over from other donors' samples. The input for sequencing was cultured PBMCs, taken from culture after CMV antigen stimulation. This CDR3 reads CASSESEGGPGDTQYF. CDR3 bases: TGCGCCAGCAGTGAAAGTGAGGGAGGGCCAGGGGATACGCAGTATTTT.